This T cell receptor (beta chain) derives from a study of cytomegalovirus exposure and HLA in healthy donors. The study, taken as a whole, reports: A later analysis linked a missense DCLRE1C variant to TCR beta V- and J-gene trimming. Sequence variants that were highly shared formed a cluster that was likely a sequencing artifact. Rarity held for most TCR sequences, but there were some public TCRs that occurred in many donors. High specificity and sensitivity for cytomegalovirus status were reported for the classifier.

The PCR ran on 60 Vbeta and 13 Jbeta primers. TCRdb keeps only in-frame clones here, not all; method: immunoSEQ multiplex PCR. The sample shows roughly 120,000 clones, roughly four fifths of them seen only once. About this clone itself: Its antigen remains unidentified.

Trimming removed 0 bases at V and 1 base at J, with 19 bases between. CDR3 size: 20 residues. CDR1 and CDR2 from the germline V gene are LGHNA and YNFKEQ. The receptor was isolated from a male donor in good health and CMV-seropositive. Sequencing input: PBMCs. The chain couples TRBV4-2 to TRBJ2-6; TRBD1 might be the D (5 bases). The DNA of the CDR3 is TGTGCCAGCAGCCAAGATACTCCAGCGCAGGGCAGGTCTGGGGCCAACGTCCTGACTTTC. Amino acids: CASSQDTPAQGRSGANVLTF.